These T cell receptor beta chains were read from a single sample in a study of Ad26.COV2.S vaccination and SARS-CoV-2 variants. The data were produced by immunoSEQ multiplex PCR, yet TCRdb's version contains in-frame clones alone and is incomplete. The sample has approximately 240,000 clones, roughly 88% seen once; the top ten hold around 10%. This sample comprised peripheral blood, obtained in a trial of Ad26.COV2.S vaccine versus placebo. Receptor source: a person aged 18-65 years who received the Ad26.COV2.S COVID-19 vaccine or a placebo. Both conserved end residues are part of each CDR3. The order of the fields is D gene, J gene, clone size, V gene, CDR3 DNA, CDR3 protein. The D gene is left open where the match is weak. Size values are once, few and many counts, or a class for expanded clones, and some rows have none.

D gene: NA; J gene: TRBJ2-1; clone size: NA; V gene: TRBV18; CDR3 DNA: TGTGCCAGCCACATGAGCGGGCCCTACAATGAGCAGTTCTTC; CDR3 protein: CASHMSGPYNEQFF
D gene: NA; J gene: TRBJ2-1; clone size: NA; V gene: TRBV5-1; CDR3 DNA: TGCGCCAGCAGCTTGGGTGCCGGAAAGGGGCTGGATGAGCAGTTCTTC; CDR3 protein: CASSLGAGKGLDEQFF
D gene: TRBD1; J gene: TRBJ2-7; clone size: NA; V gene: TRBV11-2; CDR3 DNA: TGTGCCAGCAGCCTCGGGACAGGGGGCTCCTACGAGCAGTACTTC; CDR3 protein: CASSLGTGGSYEQYF
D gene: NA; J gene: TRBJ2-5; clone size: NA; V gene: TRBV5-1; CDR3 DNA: TGCGCCAGCAGGGGTGCGGAGGGCCGGTCCCAGTACTTC; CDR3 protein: CASRGAEGRSQYF
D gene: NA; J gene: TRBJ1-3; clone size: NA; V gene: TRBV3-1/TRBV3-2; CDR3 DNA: TGTGCCAGCAGTCGTACCCCAGGGAATTCTGGAAACACCATATATTTT; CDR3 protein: CASSRTPGNSGNTIYF
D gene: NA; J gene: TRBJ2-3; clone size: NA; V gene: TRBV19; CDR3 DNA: TGTGCCAGTAGTCTTTCGGGACTCCTAGTCCCAGATACGCAGTATTTT; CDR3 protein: CASSLSGLLVPDTQYF
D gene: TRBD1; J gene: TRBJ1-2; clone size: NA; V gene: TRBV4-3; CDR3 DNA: TGCGCCAGCAGCCAAGATCGGCAGGGGGCCAGAGGCTACACCTTC; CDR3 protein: CASSQDRQGARGYTF
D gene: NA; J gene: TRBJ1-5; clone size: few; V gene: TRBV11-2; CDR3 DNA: TGTGCCAGCAGCTTAGTGGCGAATCAGCCCCAGCATTTT; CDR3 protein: CASSLVANQPQHF
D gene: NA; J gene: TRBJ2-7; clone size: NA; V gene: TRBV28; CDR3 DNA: TGTGCCAGCATGGGGGACGATCTGGACGAGCAGTACTTC; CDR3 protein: CASMGDDLDEQYF
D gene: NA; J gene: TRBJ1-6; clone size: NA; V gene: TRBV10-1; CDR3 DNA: TGCGCCAGACGGAAGGGAACATGGAATTCACCCCTCCACTTT; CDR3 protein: CARRKGTWNSPLHF
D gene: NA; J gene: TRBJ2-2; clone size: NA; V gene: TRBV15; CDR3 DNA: TGTGCCACCAGCTCCACAGGGAGCACCGGGGAGCTGTTTTTT; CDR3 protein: CATSSTGSTGELFF
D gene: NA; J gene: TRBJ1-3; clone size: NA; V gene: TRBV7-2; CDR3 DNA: TGTGCCAGCAGCTCCGACAGATACTCTGGAAACACCATATATTTT; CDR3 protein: CASSSDRYSGNTIYF
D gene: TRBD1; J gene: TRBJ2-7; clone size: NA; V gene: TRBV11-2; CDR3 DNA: TGTGCCAGCAGCTCCGGGACAGGGGCGTATGAGCAGTACTTC; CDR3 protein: CASSSGTGAYEQYF